The 14 T cell receptor beta chains in this list originate from one sample, sequenced in a study of T-cell memory formation after mild COVID-19. Using its own MiXCR run on the 5' RACE reads, TCRdb lists one record per CDR3 protein. The table includes 400,000 or so distinct CDR3 sequences, approximately 20% detected once. The material sequenced was PBMCs or a T cell subset sorted from them (not recorded which). The source of these receptors is an adult woman who had mild COVID-19 (a few samples of this study predate the infection). Cell type and time point are not known.

This clonotype was picked up a small number of times. The genes are TRBV7-3 and TRBJ2-1; 7 bases match TRBD2. The CDR3 contains 15 residues. In germline, CDR1 is SGHTA, CDR2 FQGTGA. The ends lost 8 bases at V and 7 bases at J; junction bases unmatched: 14. CDR3 amino acids: CASASGRGSGNEQFF. CDR3 sequence (DNA): TGTGCCAGCGCCTCGGGGCGGGGGAGTGGGAATGAGCAGTTCTTC. Supplemented by reference TRBV7-3 and TRBJ2-1, the full variable domain reads GAGVSQTPSNKVTEKGKYVELRCDPISGHTALYWYRQSLGQGPEFLIYFQGTGAADDSGLPNDRFFAVRPEGSVSTLKIQRTERGDSAVYLCASASGRGSGNEQFFGPGTRLTVL.

This clonotype was observed once. This rearrangement joins TRBV6-6 to TRBJ2-5, with a possible D match to TRBD2 (7 bases). V lost 7 bases, J lost 4 bases, and 19 bases lay in between. The CDR3 runs 15 residues. Germline V gene data show CDR1 as MNHNY and CDR2 as SVGAGI (reference sequence). The CDR3 spells CASTKGGGFAETQYF. Here the CDR3 DNA reads TGTGCCAGCACCAAGGGGGGGGGTTTCGCAGAGACCCAGTACTTC.

This clonotype was seen a few times. This chain connects TRBV4-1 to TRBJ2-7; D gene ambiguous. Trimming left V 1 base short and J 3 bases short, with 10 bases between. Germline V gene lookup returns CDR1 MGHRA and CDR2 YSYEKL. The CDR3 covers 14 residues. CDR3 bases: TGCGCCAGCAGCCAAGTCTTCAGAAACTACGAGCAGTACTTC. Amino acids: CASSQVFRNYEQYF.

The chain has TRBV3-1 and TRBJ1-5; D not resolved. V was cut by 3 bases and J by 7 bases, with 7 bases left in between. The CDR3 totals 12 residues. Germline V gene sequence: CDR1 LGHDT, CDR2 YNNKEL (reference sequence). CDR3: CASSQPNQPQHF. The CDR3 DNA sequence: TGTGCCAGCAGCCAGCCTAACCAGCCCCAGCATTTT.

This rearrangement joins TRBV7-9 to TRBJ2-1, with 8 bases aligning to TRBD2. Germline CDR1 is SEHNR and CDR2 is FQNEAQ (reference sequence). The CDR3 covers 15 residues. V lost 3 bases, J lost 7 bases, and 8 bases stayed unmatched. The CDR3 nucleotides read TGTGCCAGCAGCTTGGGCGGGGGGCCACGAAATGAGCAGTTCTTC. Translation gives CASSLGGGPRNEQFF.

This clonotype appeared a few times. The rearrangement joins TRBV14 to TRBJ2-7; 10 bases are shared with TRBD1. Germline CDR1 reads SGHDN; CDR2 reads FVKESK. J gave up 4 bases and V 3 bases, and 6 bases lay outside the gene matches. This CDR3 has 15 amino acids. The CDR3: CASSQLRDRGYEQYF. The CDR3 coding sequence is TGTGCCAGCAGCCAGCTCCGGGACAGGGGATACGAGCAGTACTTC.

The chain recombines TRBV7-9 with TRBJ2-7; 8 bases agree with TRBD1. The CDR3 is made up of 17 amino acids. CDR1 SEHNR and CDR2 FQNEAQ come from the germline V gene (reference sequence). The junction had 16 bases not matched to a gene; V was cut back by 6 bases and J by 3 bases. The chain's CDR3 is CASSSSTGGFRGYEQYF. The CDR3 DNA reads TGTGCCAGCAGTTCTTCAACAGGGGGTTTCCGAGGCTACGAGCAGTACTTC.

This clonotype has at least ten counts. V and J are TRBV19 and TRBJ2-2; the match to TRBD2 covers 7 bases. This CDR3 is 14 amino acids long. V lost 8 bases and J lost 5; bases outside the gene matches: 8. CDR1 and CDR2 (germline): LNHDA, SQIVND (reference sequence). CDR3: CASFSTGGTGELFF. CDR3 DNA sequence: TGTGCCAGTTTTTCCACGGGAGGTACCGGGGAGCTGTTTTTT.

This chain links TRBV6-5 with TRBJ2-3; 7 bases align to TRBD1. CDR3 length: 14 amino acids. With V trimmed by 5 bases and J by 4 bases, 6 bases remained unmatched. The germline V gene has CDR1 MNHEY and CDR2 SVGAGI. CDR3 bases: TGTGCCAGCAGTGAAATTCAGGGGGCAGATACGCAGTATTTT. Translating gives CASSEIQGADTQYF.

This clonotype was counted a few times. This rearrangement joins TRBV4-3 to TRBJ2-2, with D tentatively TRBD2 (6 bases). The CDR3 is 14 residues long. Germline V gene data show CDR1 as LGHNA and CDR2 as YSLEER. The ends were cut back, 2 bases at V and 5 bases at J, with 9 bases in the middle. The CDR3 loop is CASSQSSGTGELFF. CDR3 coding DNA: TGCGCCAGCAGCCAATCGAGCGGGACCGGGGAGCTGTTTTTT.

This clonotype was recorded at least ten times. The V gene is TRBV6-2 or TRBV6-3, the J gene TRBJ2-5; 7 bases fit TRBD1. This CDR3 contains 12 residues. Per germline, CDR1 MNHEY and CDR2 SVGEGT. After removal of 5 bases from V and 5 bases from J, the junction contained 2 bases not matched to a gene. This chain's CDR3 is CASSGTAETQYF. CDR3 nucleotides: TGTGCCAGCAGTGGGACAGCCGAGACCCAGTACTTC.

Only a few counts were recorded for this clonotype. V is TRBV14 and J is TRBJ1-6; D remains unclear. The germline V gene encodes CDR1 SGHDN and CDR2 FVKESK. The CDR3 runs 12 residues. V lost 5 bases to trimming and J lost 7 bases, with 6 bases between them. The CDR3 protein is CASSWSNSPLHF. The CDR3 DNA follows: TGTGCCAGCAGCTGGTCAAATTCACCCCTCCACTTT.

This clonotype was recorded a few times. The rearrangement joins TRBV30 to TRBJ2-7; maybe TRBD2 (6 bases). The ends were cut back, 3 bases at V and 0 bases at J, with 18 bases in the middle. This CDR3 comprises 16 residues. In germline, CDR1 is GTSNPN, CDR2 SVGIG (reference sequence). The CDR3, as DNA: TGTGCCTGGAGGGGACTCCCCCGGGGATACTCCTACGAGCAGTACTTC. Translating it yields CAWRGLPRGYSYEQYF.

The genes are TRBV6-6 and TRBJ2-1; no firm D call. With 0 bases removed from V and 7 bases from J, the gap between germline ends came to 4 bases. Looked up from germline, CDR1 is MNHNY and CDR2 is SVGAGI (reference sequence). CDR3 length: 12 amino acids. The CDR3 reads CASSYSMNEQFF. DNA of the CDR3: TGTGCCAGCAGTTACTCGATGAATGAGCAGTTCTTC.